This is a list of T cell receptor beta chains from one sample in a study of graft-versus-host responses after intestinal transplantation. The assay was immunoSEQ multiplex PCR, and TCRdb's table has in-frame clones only and misses some. The sample holds about 97,000 clones, around 90% seen once. The specimen was PBMCs, collected approximately 470 days after intestinal transplant. The receptors were sampled from a human patient who received an intestinal transplant, so some T cells may come from the graft donor. Each CDR3 is given with its conserved first and last residue. A D gene is named only where the DNA matches it firmly. Size is omitted from some rows. Given values are once, few, many or a class for expanded clones.

v_call	clone_size	j_call	d_call	cdr3_nt	cdr3_aa
TRBV4-1	.	TRBJ2-5	TRBD2	TGCGCCAGCAGCAGAAGCGGGGGGAGAGAAGAGACCCAGTACTTC	CASSRSGGREETQYF
TRBV29-1	once	TRBJ2-7	TRBD1	TGCAGCGTCGGGACAGGGGGGCCCTACGAGCAGTACTTC	CSVGTGGPYEQYF
TRBV7-3	.	TRBJ1-2	TRBD1	TGTGCCAGCAGCTTCGCCGGACAGGACGGCTACACCTTC	CASSFAGQDGYTF
TRBV15	.	TRBJ2-7	.	TGTGCCACCAGCAGGGATGACGGATACGAGCAGTACTTC	CATSRDDGYEQYF
TRBV9	.	TRBJ1-1	TRBD1	TGTGCCAGCAGCGTAACAGGGGGTGGCACTGAAGCTTTCTTT	CASSVTGGGTEAFF
TRBV1	.	TRBJ1-1	.	TGCACCAGCAGCCAAGCGAGGTTTTCGTCCCGGACAGGCAGCTTTGGTAGCACTGAAGCTTTCTTT	CTSSQARFSSRTGSFGSTEAFF
TRBV6-6	.	TRBJ1-2	TRBD1	TGTGCCAGCAGTTACAACAGGGGCGCTAACTATGGCTACACCTTC	CASSYNRGANYGYTF
TRBV25-1	.	TRBJ1-4	TRBD1	TGTGCCAGCAGTGTGACAGGGGTTGAAAAACTGTTTTTT	CASSVTGVEKLFF
TRBV4-2	.	TRBJ2-7	.	TGTGCCAGCAGCCAAGATGCGACCGACACGGGCTACGAGCAGTACTTC	CASSQDATDTGYEQYF
TRBV9	.	TRBJ1-3	.	TGTGCCAGCAGCGTAGAAGGGGGATCCACCATATATTTT	CASSVEGGSTIYF